These 10 T cell receptor beta chains share one sample of origin, sequenced in a study of OX40 agonist ivuxolimab in advanced cancers. Assay: immunoSEQ multiplex PCR; the TCRdb copy retains only in-frame clones and omits some. The sample has approximately 54,000 clones, about 80% seen once. The sample consisted of CD4+ or CD8+ T cells sorted from blood, taken in a trial of the OX40 agonist ivuxolimab. These receptors originate from an adult with an advanced solid tumor such as melanoma, head and neck, liver or kidney cancer.

The count of this clone is one. The gene calls are TRBV7-9 and TRBJ1-6; D call uncertain. Germline V CDR1 and CDR2: SEHNR, FQNEAQ (reference sequence). Between the trimmed V and J ends, which lost 5 bases and 7 bases, there was a span of 15 bases. The CDR3 is made up of 15 amino acids. The CDR3 reads CASSTDGTTNSPLHF. CDR3 coding DNA: TGTGCCAGCAGCACCGACGGAACCACCAATTCACCCCTCCACTTT.

The J gene is TRBJ2-5, the V gene TRBV6-5; 7 bases match TRBD1. The CDR3 loop spans 14 amino acids. Germline V gene lookup returns CDR1 MNHEY and CDR2 SVGAGI. V lost 4 bases to trimming and J lost 2 bases; unmatched junction nucleotides: 4. CDR3 in DNA: TGTGCCAGCAGTTTAAGACAGGGTCAAGAGACCCAGTACTTC. Translation: CASSLRQGQETQYF.

This chain uses TRBV18 with TRBJ2-3, with 7 nucleotides matching TRBD2. Germline CDR1 reads KGHSH; CDR2 reads LQKENI. This CDR3 has 15 amino acids. V lost 1 base to trimming and J lost 3 bases; unmatched junction nucleotides: 4. The CDR3, as DNA: TGTGCCAGCTCACCACGGGCGGGGGTTACAGATACGCAGTATTTT. It codes for CASSPRAGVTDTQYF.

This rearrangement joins TRBV19 to TRBJ2-5; 12 bases fit TRBD1. J lost 5 bases, V lost 3 bases, and 7 bases had no gene match. Germline-derived CDR1 and CDR2 are LNHDA and SQIVND (reference sequence). The CDR3 length is 16 residues. The CDR3 spells CASSISGTGGWETQYF. DNA of the CDR3: TGTGCCAGTAGTATTTCCGGGACAGGGGGCTGGGAGACCCAGTACTTC. Looking up the rest from reference TRBV19 and TRBJ2-5 gives the full variable domain: DGGITQSPKYLFRKEGQNVTLSCEQNLNHDAMYWYRQDPGQGLRLIYYSQIVNDFQKGDIAEGYSVSREKKESFPLTVTSAQKNPTAFYLCASSISGTGGWETQYFGPGTRLLVL.

The chain couples TRBV7-9 to TRBJ1-2; unclear D gene. The CDR3 covers 14 residues. Germline lookup yields CDR1 SEHNR and CDR2 FQNEAQ (reference sequence). V lost 1 base, J lost 4 bases, and 10 bases lay in between. CDR3 sequence reads: CASSLGPGSYGYTF. The DNA for the CDR3 is TGTGCCAGCAGCTTAGGCCCCGGAAGCTATGGCTACACCTTC.

In this sample, this clone turned up once. This chain links TRBV5-4 with TRBJ2-2; D could derive from TRBD1 or TRBD2 (6 bases each). V lost 10 bases and J lost 5, with 21 bases in between. Germline CDR1 SGHNT, CDR2 YYREEE (reference sequence). The CDR3 has 15 residues. CDR3 protein: CASSAADSGTGELFF. The CDR3 DNA is TGTGCCTCCAGCGCTGCGGACAGCGGGACCGGGGAGCTGTTTTTT. The entire variable domain, with the rest obtained from reference TRBV5-4 and TRBJ2-2, is as follows: ETGVTQSPTHLIKTRGQQVTLRCSSQSGHNTVSWYQQALGQGPQFIFQYYREEENGRGNFPPRFSGLQFPNYSSELNVNALELDDSALYLCASSAADSGTGELFFGEGSRLTVL.

This sequence joins TRBV7-2 and TRBJ1-2, with D possibly TRBD1 on 5 matching bases. The CDR3 contains 15 residues. Germline values: CDR1 SGHTA, CDR2 FQGNSA. Trimming cost V 6 bases and J 2 bases, with 16 bases left between them. CDR3 region: CASSSLGALNYGYTF. For the CDR3, the DNA is TGTGCCAGCAGTTCCTTAGGGGCTCTAAACTATGGCTACACCTTC.

This chain uses TRBV2 with TRBJ2-1, with TRBD2 identical over 10 bases. Trimming took 7 bases from V and 7 from J; bases not matched to a gene: 7. Looked up from germline, CDR1 is SNHLY and CDR2 is FYNNEI. The CDR3 is 14 residues long. Written as DNA, the CDR3 is TGTGCCAGCAAGCCCGGACTAGCGGATAATGAGCAGTTCTTC. It specifies CASKPGLADNEQFF.

The chain links TRBV7-8 to TRBJ1-5, with TRBD1 identical over 9 bases. With 1 base clipped from V and 7 bases from J, the junction kept 8 bases outside the gene matches. The CDR3 consists of 16 residues. Germline CDR1 is SGHVS and CDR2 is FQNEAQ. The CDR3 protein is CASSLVSTGGYQPQHF. CDR3 coding DNA: TGTGCCAGCAGCTTAGTCTCGACAGGGGGTTACCAGCCCCAGCATTTT.

This clone has only a few counts. The chain recombines TRBV6-6 with TRBJ1-1; D gene ambiguous. CDR1 is MNHNY, CDR2 SVGAGI, per germline (reference sequence). V was clipped by 0 bases and J by 1 base, with 3 bases between them. The CDR3 is 13 amino acids. The CDR3 DNA reads TGTGCCAGCAGTTACTCGCAGAACACTGAAGCTTTCTTT. Its translation: CASSYSQNTEAFF.